Listed below are T cell receptor beta chains from one sample, sequenced in a study of OX40 agonist ivuxolimab in advanced cancers. Assay: immunoSEQ multiplex PCR; the TCRdb copy retains only in-frame clones and omits some. The top ten clones hold more than 0.9% of a sample with some 150,000 clones, around 93% of them seen once. Specimen: CD4+ or CD8+ T cells sorted from blood, collected in a trial of the OX40 agonist ivuxolimab. These receptors came from an adult with an advanced solid tumor such as melanoma, head and neck, liver or kidney cancer. CDR3s include the opening cysteine and the closing phenylalanine or tryptophan. Each record gives: J gene, V gene, CDR3 protein.

j_gene: TRBJ2-2; v_gene: TRBV5-1; CDR3aa: CASSLTGSWNTGELFF
j_gene: TRBJ1-1; v_gene: TRBV14; CDR3aa: CASTWGMNTEAFF
j_gene: TRBJ2-3; v_gene: TRBV10-1; CDR3aa: CASSEVGSGLVGTQYF
j_gene: TRBJ1-2; v_gene: TRBV12-5; CDR3aa: CASGLVGSGYTF
j_gene: TRBJ2-1; v_gene: TRBV7-2; CDR3aa: CASSSREGSYNEQFF
j_gene: -; v_gene: TRBV6-5; CDR3aa: CASSYAGGGYYEQYF
j_gene: TRBJ1-1; v_gene: TRBV7-2; CDR3aa: CASSLRGSGAFAEAFF
j_gene: TRBJ2-5; v_gene: TRBV9; CDR3aa: CASSVAAGYQETQYF
j_gene: TRBJ2-5; v_gene: TRBV13; CDR3aa: CASSPRDRQETQYF
j_gene: TRBJ1-5; v_gene: TRBV18; CDR3aa: CASSPVENQPQHF
j_gene: TRBJ2-7; v_gene: TRBV7-2; CDR3aa: CASSLTLGLESTYEQYF
j_gene: TRBJ1-2; v_gene: TRBV6-6; CDR3aa: CASSYVVGVGGGYTF
j_gene: TRBJ1-1; v_gene: TRBV4-2; CDR3aa: CASREGVQNEAFF
j_gene: TRBJ1-2; v_gene: TRBV16; CDR3aa: CASSQRTGTGISYGYTF
j_gene: TRBJ1-2; v_gene: TRBV10-3; CDR3aa: CAISDSDRGVGDYGYTF
j_gene: TRBJ2-3; v_gene: TRBV6-1; CDR3aa: CASRTVDTQYF
j_gene: TRBJ2-1; v_gene: TRBV10-1; CDR3aa: CASSPDRVRGNEQFF
j_gene: TRBJ1-1; v_gene: TRBV4-1; CDR3aa: CASSRPEGDNTMNTEAFF
j_gene: TRBJ1-5; v_gene: TRBV6-1; CDR3aa: CASSESLGQPQHF
j_gene: TRBJ1-5; v_gene: TRBV2; CDR3aa: CASTERTTGNQPQHF
j_gene: TRBJ2-7; v_gene: TRBV4-2; CDR3aa: CASSQDRLAGTGEQYF
j_gene: TRBJ1-1; v_gene: TRBV7-2; CDR3aa: CASSLGGGLDTEAFF